This entry features one TCR beta chain sequence. Its antigen is not yet known. Base qualities are not recorded, but no much larger clone differs from it by a single base. This sample stems from a study of T-cell memory formation after mild COVID-19 (dated by TCRdb to the early 2020s). About the investigation overall: Most TCR sequence clusters were specific to one of the two donors. In two donors, T-cell clones that expanded and contracted after mild COVID-19 were followed by sequencing TCRalpha and TCRbeta repertoires longitudinally. The cohort was made up of two young adult volunteers, one female and one male, who were previously healthy.

PBMCs were isolated by Ficoll-Paque density gradient centrifugation. Here is what the overall study found, with its caveats: Contracting CD4+ clones were located mainly in the CM and EM memory subsets, whereas CD8+ clones were found to be enriched in EMRA. Clones contracting from day 15 to 85 had balanced CD4/CD8 phenotypes, while a second wave expanding from day 15 to 37 was biased towards CD4+. Only two mild cases were covered in the study, and larger cohorts including severe cases with pre-infection samples were considered necessary. SARS-CoV-2 specificity was not confirmed for the second-wave clones peaking on day 37. Some responding clones were found in pre-infection memory, which suggests that pre-existing cross-reactive memory T cells took part in the SARS-CoV-2 response.

Sequencer: Illumina NovaSeq 6000. cDNA libraries for TCRalpha and TCRbeta were prepared by 5'RACE using constant-segment primers, with sample barcodes and unique molecular identifiers added. Trizol reagent was used to extract RNA from every sample. Amplification of the libraries took two PCR steps, and the second step added a second sample barcode plus Illumina TruSeq adapters. Sequencing of the libraries was done on an Illumina NovaSeq, producing 2 x 150 bp paired-end reads. In the original analysis: With migec v1.2.7, reads were demultiplexed and then collapsed into UMI-guided consensus sequences. Using mixcr v2.1.11, UMI consensuses were aligned to TRA and TRB V and J templates and then assembled into clonotypes. A clonotype was counted as expanded or contracted only if both edgeR and NoisET called the change significant, with noise models trained on biological replicates. For edgeR calls, the thresholds were a false discovery rate-adjusted p below 0.01 and a log2 fold-change of 1. PCA with hierarchical clustering of max-normalized trajectories of the 1000 most abundant clonotypes was used as exploratory dynamics analysis. Each responding clone was given a CD4 or CD8 phenotype based on the CD4+ and CD8+ repertoires, which had been sequenced separately. The public reads were quality trimmed at Q25 with fastp and then assembled into clones with MiXCR by TCRdb, keeping productive beta chains. Each CDR3 protein gets just one entry, which takes the most common genes and DNA from the rows behind it. What appears here as the V and J calls and clone size reflects TCRdb's work, not the paper's. For this sample the table gives 200,000 to 250,000 distinct CDR3 sequences, of which around 25% were detected only once. The top ten constitute approximately 10% of the sample.

Looking up the germline V gene (reference sequence) yields CDR1 LNHDA and CDR2 SQIVND. After removal of 4 bases from V and 1 base from J, the junction retains 7 bases not matched to a gene. Counted from cysteine to phenylalanine, this CDR3 has 16 amino acids. The retained sequence is limited to the CDR3, 48 bases, with the frame set at the first base. The chain is made from TRBV19 and TRBJ1-1, and TRBD1 matches 9 of the central bases. The source of this sequence is an adult woman who had mild COVID-19 (a few samples of this study predate the infection). The sample titles of this study are shuffled in the database, so cell type and time point are left out; the donor was told from shared clones. The sample was PBMCs or a T cell subset sorted from them (not recorded which). The nucleotide sequence is TGTGCCAGTAGTAGGCTCCGGGACAGGGCGAACACTGAAGCTTTCTTT. The translation is CASSRLRDRANTEAFF.